This entry lists 19 T cell receptor beta chains sequenced from one sample in a study of cytotoxic CD8 clonotypes in ibrutinib-treated CLL. Some clones are missing from TCRdb's copy, which holds only in-frame ones; the method was immunoSEQ multiplex PCR. Of 30,000 to 35,000 clones in the sample, 60% to 80% are singletons; the top ten hold around a quarter. This specimen consisted of PBMCs, obtained before ibrutinib treatment. These receptors were obtained from a human donor with chronic lymphocytic leukemia.

At least ten counts were recorded for this clone. The chain recombines TRBV7-9 with TRBJ1-3; D remains ambiguous. The CDR3 has 13 residues. Germline V CDR1 and CDR2: SEHNR, FQNEAQ (reference sequence). Trimming stripped 3 bases from V and 2 bases from J, with 5 bases between. DNA of the CDR3: TGTGCCAGCAGCTTTGGAGCTGGAAACACCATATATTTT. It is translated as CASSFGAGNTIYF. The full variable domain, with the rest looked up from reference TRBV7-9 and TRBJ1-3, is DTGVSQNPRHKITKRGQNVTFRCDPISEHNRLYWYRQTLGQGPEFLTYFQNEAQLEKSRLLSDRFSAERPKGSFSTLEIQRTEQGDSAMYLCASSFGAGNTIYFGEGSWLTVV.

V is TRBV25-1 and J is TRBJ2-1; 9 positions match TRBD1. Trimming at V came to 4 bases and at J to 6 bases, leaving 7 bases not matched to a gene. CDR1 is MGHDK, CDR2 SYGVNS, per germline. CDR3 size: 15 residues. The CDR3 sequence is CASSVGTGRGNEQFF. The CDR3 DNA reads as TGTGCCAGCAGTGTGGGGACAGGGAGAGGCAATGAGCAGTTCTTC.

V is TRBV28 and J is TRBJ2-7, with D possibly called TRBD1 or TRBD2 (6 bases each). The germline V gene has CDR1 MDHEN and CDR2 SYDVKM. The V end was cut by 10 bases, the J end by 4 bases, with 17 bases between. This CDR3 has 13 residues. Written as DNA, the CDR3 is TGTGCCACCGTACGGGGGCCTGAGTACGAGCAGTACTTC. Translated, it gives CATVRGPEYEQYF.

The chain couples TRBV29-1 to TRBJ1-5, with D maybe TRBD1 (5 bases). The CDR3 extends over 13 amino acids. Trimming removed 6 bases at V and 5 bases at J, with 14 bases between. The germline gives CDR1 SQVTM, CDR2 ANQGSEA. CDR3 residues: CSVLTGVDQPQHF. The CDR3 DNA sequence: TGCAGCGTCTTGACGGGGGTCGATCAGCCCCAGCATTTT. Full variable domain (outside the CDR3, taken from reference TRBV29-1 and TRBJ1-5): SAVISQKPSRDICQRGTSLTIQCQVDSQVTMMFWYRQQPGQSLTLIATANQGSEATYESGFVIDKFPISRPNLTFSTLTVSNMSPEDSSIYLCSVLTGVDQPQHFGDGTRLSIL.

This clone came up a few times. The chain couples TRBV5-1 to TRBJ2-1; no reliable D call. V was clipped by 2 bases and J by 5 bases, with 8 bases between them. The CDR3 has 13 residues. Germline V gene lookup returns CDR1 SGHRS and CDR2 YFSETQ. The CDR3 is CASSLNTNNEQFF. The CDR3 DNA reads as TGCGCCAGCAGCTTAAACACAAACAATGAGCAGTTCTTC.

As DNA, the CDR3 is TGTGCCAGCAGCCAGTCTAGCGTCCACGAGCAGTACTTC. As protein: CASSQSSVHEQYF. This sequence joins TRBV7-3 and TRBJ2-7; tentative D call: TRBD2 (6 bases). Per the germline V gene, CDR1 is SGHTA and CDR2 is FQGTGA. Trimming stripped 5 bases from V and 5 bases from J, with 13 bases between. This CDR3 is 13 amino acids long.

The chain links TRBV29-1 to TRBJ1-3, with no clear D. The ends were cut back, 0 bases at V and 2 bases at J, with 8 bases in the middle. This CDR3 region has 14 residues. CDR1 is SQVTM, CDR2 ANQGSEA, per germline. This chain's CDR3 is CSVEDFSAGNTIYF. CDR3 sequence (DNA): TGCAGCGTTGAAGATTTCTCGGCTGGAAACACCATATATTTT.

This chain links TRBV4-1 with TRBJ2-7, with D perhaps matching TRBD1 (5 bases). V gave up 1 base and J gave up 3 bases, with 16 bases separating them. CDR3 length equals 16 residues. Germline V lookup: CDR1 MGHRA, CDR2 YSYEKL. CDR3 in DNA: TGCGCCAGCAGCCAAGTTGAAGGGGTAGGGCACTACGAGCAGTACTTC. Its protein product is CASSQVEGVGHYEQYF.

This chain links TRBV20-1 with TRBJ2-5, with D unresolved. Trimming took 3 bases from V and 4 from J, leaving 6 bases between them. CDR3 length: 11 residues. In germline, CDR1 is DFQATT, CDR2 SNEGSKA (reference sequence). This CDR3 reads CSASFGETQYF. The CDR3 DNA reads as TGCAGTGCTAGTTTCGGAGAGACCCAGTACTTC.

The gene calls are TRBV28 and TRBJ1-2; no firm D call. Trimming stripped 3 bases from V and 0 bases from J, with 8 bases between. Germline V lookup: CDR1 MDHEN, CDR2 SYDVKM. This CDR3 has 14 residues. The CDR3 loop reads CASSLEVANYGYTF. In nucleotides, the CDR3 is TGTGCCAGCAGTTTGGAGGTAGCTAACTATGGCTACACCTTC.

The sample holds a few counts of this clone. V usage is TRBV1 and J usage is TRBJ2-2; the table's D call, TRBD2, was not checked against the DNA. TRBV1 is a known pseudogene. The CDR3 loop spans 18 amino acids. The CDR3 sequence: CTSSQERLAGSNTGELFF. The CDR3 bases are TGCACCAGCAGCCAAGAACGGCTAGCGGGTTCGAACACCGGGGAGCTGTTTTTT.

The chain carries TRBV6-5 and TRBJ2-5; TRBD2 aligns across 9 bases. Germline V gene sequence: CDR1 MNHEY, CDR2 SVGAGI. This CDR3 spans 14 amino acids. Trimming at V came to 5 bases and at J to 4 bases, leaving 5 bases not matched to a gene. This CDR3 reads CASSKRLAVETQYF. The CDR3 DNA follows: TGTGCCAGCAGTAAAAGACTAGCGGTAGAGACCCAGTACTTC.

The chain combines TRBV19 with TRBJ2-3, with 8 bases matching TRBD2. This CDR3 comprises 16 residues. V lost 5 bases, J lost 0 bases, and 7 bases stayed unmatched. Germline-derived CDR1 and CDR2 are LNHDA and SQIVND (reference sequence). This chain's CDR3 is CASSDGLAESTDTQYF. In DNA, the CDR3 is TGTGCCAGTAGTGACGGACTAGCCGAAAGCACAGATACGCAGTATTTT.

This rearrangement joins TRBV6-6 to TRBJ2-1, with 9 positions matching TRBD2. J was trimmed by 5 bases and V by 6 bases; bases with no gene match: 8. The CDR3 totals 15 residues. In germline, CDR1 is MNHNY, CDR2 SVGAGI (reference sequence). CDR3 nucleotides: TGTGCCAGCAGCAATCAGCGGGGGGACCACAATGAGCAGTTCTTC. Translating it yields CASSNQRGDHNEQFF.

The J gene is TRBJ1-5, the V gene TRBV30, with D unresolved. The CDR3 covers 17 residues. Germline loops: CDR1 GTSNPN, CDR2 SVGIG (reference sequence). V was pared by 0 bases and J by 0 bases, with 15 bases between. The CDR3 DNA sequence: TGTGCCTGGAGTGTACTCCCGACACCATATAGCAATCAGCCCCAGCATTTT. Amino acids: CAWSVLPTPYSNQPQHF.

The chain uses TRBV15 and TRBJ2-7; D possibly corresponds to TRBD1 (5 bases). CDR3 length: 14 amino acids. V was clipped by 0 bases and J by 3 bases, with 9 bases between them. The V gene's germline CDR1 is LNHNV and CDR2 YYDKDF (reference sequence). CDR3 DNA sequence: TGTGCCACCAGCAGAGACAGGGTCCACTACGAGCAGTACTTC. This gives the protein CATSRDRVHYEQYF. Filled out from reference TRBV15 and TRBJ2-7, the complete variable domain reads DAMVIQNPRYQVTQFGKPVTLSCSQTLNHNVMYWYQQKSSQAPKLLFHYYDKDFNNEADTPDNFQSRRPNTSFCFLDIRSPGLGDTAMYLCATSRDRVHYEQYFGPGTRLTVT.

The V gene is TRBV4-2, the J gene TRBJ2-7, with 12 bases aligning to TRBD2. After removal of 1 base from V and 0 bases from J, the junction contained 7 bases not matched to a gene. The V gene's germline CDR1 is LGHNA and CDR2 YNFKEQ. This CDR3 region has 18 residues. CDR3 in amino acids: CASSQATSGGALSYEQYF. The DNA for the CDR3 is TGTGCCAGCAGCCAAGCGACTAGCGGGGGAGCCCTCTCCTACGAGCAGTACTTC.

V and J are TRBV5-1 and TRBJ1-6; 8 positions match TRBD1. Germline assignment: CDR1 SGHRS and CDR2 YFSETQ. Trimming removed 1 base from V and 10 bases from J; junction bases left unmatched: 4. The CDR3 sequence is 14 residues long. As DNA, the CDR3 is TGCGCCAGCAGCTTGTCGGACAGGGTGTCACCCCTCCACTTT. Its protein product is CASSLSDRVSPLHF.

The chain employs TRBV7-2 and TRBJ1-4; D uncertain. Germline assignment: CDR1 SGHTA and CDR2 FQGNSA. Trimming removed 5 bases from V and 4 bases from J, with 8 bases in between. This CDR3 spans 13 amino acids. The CDR3, as DNA: TGTGCCAGCAGCCGGGCCCTTAATGAAAAACTGTTTTTT. As protein: CASSRALNEKLFF.